The clone carrying this T cell receptor beta chain was detected many times. From germline, CDR1 is MDHEN and CDR2 SYDVKM. V lost 8 bases, J lost 0 bases, and 10 bases stayed unmatched. The CDR3 runs 16 residues. RNA transcripts were the template for amplifying TCR beta CDR3 regions. RT-PCR in the first round (using the HTBI primer set) targeted the TCR CDR3. TCRdb recomputed calls from the multiplex PCR reads with MiXCR, one row per CDR3 protein. The data hold under 300,000 distinct CDR3 sequences, with about 14% observed a single time. These data come from a study of T cells in Graves' hyperthyroidism and ophthalmopathy.

The receptor was derived from a woman in her thirties with Graves' hyperthyroidism that later progressed to Graves' ophthalmopathy. Material for sequencing was blood. The rearrangement uses TRBV28 and TRBJ2-1; 7 positions agree with TRBD2. The CDR3 reads CASGILATSSYNEQFF. CDR3 nucleotides: TGTGCCAGCGGAATACTAGCGACTAGCTCCTACAATGAGCAGTTCTTC.